One and the same sample provided the 27 T cell receptor beta chains below, sequenced in a study of blood T cell repertoires in COVID-19. Data came from immunoSEQ multiplex PCR; TCRdb stores just in-frame clones and leaves some out. The sample contains some 270,000 clones, more than 65% of which appear only once. Sequencing was performed on peripheral blood. The receptors were sampled from a person aged 65-85 years with COVID-19, enrolled during active disease.

The chain recombines TRBV6-5 with TRBJ2-2; weak D call: TRBD1 (5 bases). From germline, CDR1 is MNHEY and CDR2 SVGAGI. V gave up 9 bases and J gave up 6 bases, with 11 bases separating them. The CDR3 length is 12 residues. The CDR3 sequence is CASRRGAGELFF. Written as DNA, the CDR3 is TGTGCCAGTAGAAGGGGTGCCGGGGAGCTGTTTTTT.

J is TRBJ2-2 and V is TRBV4-2, with D perhaps matching TRBD1 (5 bases). The germline V and J ends were trimmed by 4 bases and 6 bases, with 18 bases remaining between them. Germline CDR1 LGHNA, CDR2 YNFKEQ. The CDR3 covers 16 residues. The CDR3 DNA is TGTGCCAGCAGCCCATCGACCCGCCTGGGGCCCGGGGAGCTGTTTTTT. The encoded protein is CASSPSTRLGPGELFF.

This clone was seen just once. The chain has TRBV28 and TRBJ2-7; 10 bases map to TRBD2. Germline V CDR1 and CDR2: MDHEN, SYDVKM. V was clipped by 2 bases and J by 3 bases; unmatched bases: 4. This CDR3 has 15 residues. CDR3: CASSLRLAGVYEQYF. The CDR3 bases are TGTGCCAGCAGTTTACGGCTAGCGGGGGTCTACGAGCAGTACTTC.

The chain is built from TRBV5-1 and TRBJ2-1, with D maybe TRBD2 (7 bases). The CDR3 runs to 16 residues. The V end was cut by 1 base, the J end by 4 bases, with 15 bases between. Germline V CDR1 and CDR2: SGHRS, YFSETQ. The CDR3 loop is CASSLLRGAGYNEQFF. CDR3 DNA sequence: TGCGCCAGCAGCTTGCTTCGGGGGGCCGGATACAATGAGCAGTTCTTC.

The chain combines TRBV5-1 with TRBJ2-1, with 7 bases matching TRBD2. The CDR3 has 15 amino acids. Trimming took 0 bases from V and 5 from J; bases not matched to a gene: 5. The germline CDR1 and CDR2 sequences are SGHRS and YFSETQ. Written as DNA, the CDR3 is TGCGCCAGCAGCTTGGAAGCGGGGAGCCACAATGAGCAGTTCTTC. Encoded protein: CASSLEAGSHNEQFF. Drawing the rest from reference TRBV5-1 and TRBJ2-1, the complete variable domain is KAGVTQTPRYLIKTRGQQVTLSCSPISGHRSVSWYQQTPGQGLQFLFEYFSETQRNKGNFPGRFSGRQFSNSRSEMNVSTLELGDSALYLCASSLEAGSHNEQFFGPGTRLTVL.

The chain uses TRBV15 and TRBJ2-3; 8 bases are shared with TRBD2. The ends lost 1 base at V and 4 bases at J; junction bases unmatched: 1. The CDR3 runs 14 residues. The germline V gene has CDR1 LNHNV and CDR2 YYDKDF (reference sequence). The CDR3 DNA sequence: TGTGCCACCAGCAGAGCGGGGGGGGCAGATACGCAGTATTTT. It codes for CATSRAGGADTQYF.

This rearrangement joins TRBV5-1 to TRBJ1-6; 8 nucleotides match TRBD1. The germline V gene encodes CDR1 SGHRS and CDR2 YFSETQ. The junction had 5 bases not matched to a gene; V was cut back by 0 bases and J by 9 bases. The CDR3 covers 15 residues. DNA of the CDR3: TGCGCCAGCAGCTTGGACAGGGGGGAGACTTCACCCCTCCACTTT. As protein: CASSLDRGETSPLHF.

The chain couples TRBV24-1 to TRBJ2-1, with D unresolved. V gave up 4 bases and J gave up 6 bases, with 9 bases separating them. The CDR3 consists of 13 residues. Germline V CDR1 and CDR2: KGHDR, SFDVKD. The CDR3 DNA reads as TGTGCCACCAGTGACTCCGTTATCAATGAGCAGTTCTTC. It codes for CATSDSVINEQFF.

This clone was seen repeatedly, ten times or more. The chain links TRBV2 to TRBJ1-1; 10 nucleotides agree with TRBD1. Germline CDR1 is SNHLY and CDR2 is FYNNEI. V gave up 8 bases and J gave up 8 bases; unmatched junction bases: 11. This CDR3 region has 14 residues. The CDR3 nucleotides are TGTGCCAGCCAACTCGAGACAGGGGGCTCAGAAGCTTTCTTT. Translated, it gives CASQLETGGSEAFF.

The rearrangement links TRBV6-5 to TRBJ1-6; 7 positions match TRBD1. Germline loops: CDR1 MNHEY, CDR2 SVGAGI. V shed 6 bases and J 8 bases; nucleotides not matched to a gene: 7. The CDR3 extends over 14 amino acids. The CDR3 loop is CASSQGQRHSPLHF. The CDR3 DNA reads TGTGCCAGCAGCCAGGGACAGAGGCATTCACCCCTCCACTTT.

The genes are TRBV5-1 and TRBJ2-5, with 8 bases lining up with TRBD1. This CDR3 has 12 residues. The germline gives CDR1 SGHRS, CDR2 YFSETQ. V lost 4 bases to trimming and J lost 4 bases; unmatched junction nucleotides: 0. The CDR3 here is CASSTGGETQYF. CDR3 DNA sequence: TGCGCCAGCAGCACAGGGGGAGAGACCCAGTACTTC.

The chain uses TRBV19 and TRBJ1-2; D is unclear. V was shortened by 7 bases and J by 2 bases, with 14 bases between the two germline ends. Germline V gives CDR1 LNHDA, CDR2 SQIVND (reference sequence). This CDR3 region has 14 residues. CDR3 region: CASTQDFENYGYTF. As DNA, the CDR3 is TGTGCCAGTACGCAGGATTTTGAGAACTATGGCTACACCTTC.

J is TRBJ1-3 and V is TRBV14, with D uncertain. Germline lookup yields CDR1 SGHDN and CDR2 FVKESK. This CDR3 region has 13 residues. V lost 6 bases and J lost 1, with 7 bases in between. CDR3 bases: TGTGCCAGCAGACAGATTTCTGGAAACACCATATATTTT. Its translation is CASRQISGNTIYF.

This clone has a handful of counts. This rearrangement joins TRBV6-6 to TRBJ2-7; 9 bases align to TRBD2. This CDR3 is built from 15 residues. CDR1 is MNHNY, CDR2 SVGAGI, per germline (reference sequence). Germline trimming cut 6 bases from V and 5 bases from J; bases unmatched to any gene: 11. CDR3 region: CASSPGTSRFNEQYF. CDR3 DNA sequence: TGTGCCAGCAGCCCCGGGACTAGCCGTTTCAACGAGCAGTACTTC.

The chain carries TRBV5-8 and TRBJ2-5, with TRBD2 identical over 7 bases. Trimming cost V 2 bases and J 3 bases; bases outside gene matches: 7. The germline CDR1 and CDR2 sequences are SGHTS and YDEGEE. The CDR3 loop spans 15 amino acids. CDR3 sequence reads: CASSFSEGREETQYF. The CDR3 nucleotides read TGTGCCAGCAGCTTCTCTGAGGGGAGGGAAGAGACCCAGTACTTC. Based on the CDR3 plus reference TRBV5-8 and TRBJ2-5, the full variable domain is EAGVTQSPTHLIKTRGQQATLRCSPISGHTSVYWYQQALGLGLQFLLWYDEGEERNRGNFPPRFSGRQFPNYSSELNVNALELEDSALYLCASSFSEGREETQYFGPGTRLLVL.

The chain carries TRBV14 and TRBJ2-1; 11 bases match TRBD2. The trim removed 1 base at V and 10 bases at J, leaving 3 bases unmatched. Germline values: CDR1 SGHDN, CDR2 FVKESK. The CDR3 consists of 14 residues. The CDR3: CASSQVLAGVEQFF. The CDR3 bases are TGTGCCAGCAGCCAAGTACTAGCGGGAGTAGAGCAGTTCTTC. The variable domain in full, with the rest retrieved from reference TRBV14 and TRBJ2-1, is EAGVTQFPSHSVIEKGQTVTLRCDPISGHDNLYWYRRVMGKEIKFLLHFVKESKQDESGMPNNRFLAERTGGTYSTLKVQPAELEDSGVYFCASSQVLAGVEQFFGPGTRLTVL.

V and J are TRBV7-6 and TRBJ2-5, with D maybe TRBD1 (5 bases). Trimming took off 5 bases at V and 0 bases at J, with 13 bases between the two ends. Germline V gene lookup returns CDR1 SGHVS and CDR2 FNYEAQ. The CDR3 is 15 amino acids. In DNA, the CDR3 is TGTGCCAGCAGCCCATTTGGGGCGAACCAAGAGACCCAGTACTTC. Protein: CASSPFGANQETQYF. The full variable domain, rest sourced from reference TRBV7-6 and TRBJ2-5, is GAGVSQSPRYKVTKRGQDVALRCDPISGHVSLYWYRQALGQGPEFLTYFNYEAQQDKSGLPNDRFSAERPEGSISTLTIQRTEQRDSAMYRCASSPFGANQETQYFGPGTRLLVL.

This clone has a single count. CDR3 protein: CASSPGDPTGGLYGYTF. CDR3 nucleotide sequence: TGCGCCAGCAGCCCCGGGGACCCTACAGGGGGCCTCTATGGCTACACCTTC. The genes are TRBV4-1 and TRBJ1-2; 9 positions match TRBD1. V trimming: 4 bases; J trimming: 4 bases; junction bases outside the gene matches: 13. This CDR3 comprises 17 residues. The germline CDR1 and CDR2 sequences are MGHRA and YSYEKL.

The chain is built from TRBV7-2 and TRBJ2-7, with 7 positions matching TRBD2. Looked up from germline, CDR1 is SGHTA and CDR2 is FQGNSA. V lost 3 bases and J lost 2; bases outside the gene matches: 7. This CDR3 comprises 15 residues. The CDR3 is CASSFYAGEAYEQYF. The CDR3 nucleotides are TGTGCCAGCAGCTTTTATGCGGGAGAGGCCTACGAGCAGTACTTC.

V is TRBV5-4 and J is TRBJ2-7; TRBD2 aligns across 13 bases. CDR3 length: 15 amino acids. Germline lookup yields CDR1 SGHNT and CDR2 YYREEE (reference sequence). Germline trimming cut 4 bases from V and 7 bases from J; bases unmatched to any gene: 8. The CDR3 DNA reads as TGTGCCAGCAGCCCAGGACTAGCGGGAGTAGGAGAGCAGTACTTC. Translating gives CASSPGLAGVGEQYF.

The DNA of the CDR3 is TGCAGCGTTGTGCGACAGCTTGGAGATACGCAGTATTTT. Translation gives CSVVRQLGDTQYF. This rearrangement joins TRBV29-1 to TRBJ2-3; a weak D match, TRBD1 (5 bases). There are 13 residues in the CDR3. The V gene lost 4 bases and the J gene lost 5 bases, with 13 bases spanning the gap. Germline-derived CDR1 and CDR2 are SQVTM and ANQGSEA.

This clone was seen once. This chain's CDR3 is CASSFSETQYF. CDR3 bases: TGTGCCAGCAGCTTTTCGGAGACCCAGTACTTC. V is TRBV11-2 and J is TRBJ2-5; D call uncertain. This CDR3 is built from 11 residues. Germline values: CDR1 SGHAT, CDR2 FQNNGV. Trimming pared 3 bases from V and 5 bases from J, leaving 4 bases between.

The V call is TRBV4-2, the J call TRBJ2-2, with TRBD2 matching 9 bases. Germline V gene data show CDR1 as LGHNA and CDR2 as YNFKEQ. V lost 1 base and J lost 0; bases outside the gene matches: 6. This CDR3 contains 18 residues. CDR3 amino acids: CASSQGSGGLANTGELFF. The CDR3, as DNA: TGTGCCAGCAGCCAAGGTAGCGGGGGCCTCGCGAACACCGGGGAGCTGTTTTTT.

CDR3 bases: TGTGCCAGCTCACCAGCGGGGCTAAAAAACCTGTTTTTT. Amino acid sequence: CASSPAGLKNLFF. V is TRBV18 and J is TRBJ2-2, with TRBD2 as a possible D gene (6 bases). CDR1 and CDR2 from the germline V gene are KGHSH and LQKENI. CDR3 length: 13 amino acids. V shed 2 bases and J shed 14 bases, with 15 bases lying between them.

The chain recombines TRBV23-1 with TRBJ1-5; maybe TRBD1 (5 bases). TRBV23-1 is an open reading frame whose function is uncertain. V was shortened by 2 bases and J by 5 bases, with 10 bases between the two germline ends. This CDR3 comprises 14 residues. The CDR3: CASSQISGDQPQHF. The CDR3, as DNA: TGCGCCAGCAGTCAAATTTCGGGGGATCAGCCCCAGCATTTT.

The chain joins TRBV5-4 to TRBJ2-7, with D unresolved. V lost 3 bases and J 1 base, leaving 11 bases between the germline ends. Germline V gene lookup returns CDR1 SGHNT and CDR2 YYREEE (reference sequence). The CDR3 loop spans 14 amino acids. CDR3 protein: CASSSKTPSYEQYF. DNA of the CDR3: TGTGCCAGCAGCTCTAAGACACCGTCCTACGAGCAGTACTTC.

Only a few counts were recorded for this clone. CDR3 sequence (DNA): TGCGCCAGCAGCCCCAGGGACAGGGTGGAGTCAGATACGCAGTATTTT. The encoded protein is CASSPRDRVESDTQYF. The V gene is TRBV4-1, the J gene TRBJ2-3, with 9 bases aligning to TRBD1. CDR1 and CDR2 (germline): MGHRA, YSYEKL. The junction had 9 bases not matched to a gene; V was cut back by 4 bases and J by 4 bases. The CDR3 is 16 residues long.